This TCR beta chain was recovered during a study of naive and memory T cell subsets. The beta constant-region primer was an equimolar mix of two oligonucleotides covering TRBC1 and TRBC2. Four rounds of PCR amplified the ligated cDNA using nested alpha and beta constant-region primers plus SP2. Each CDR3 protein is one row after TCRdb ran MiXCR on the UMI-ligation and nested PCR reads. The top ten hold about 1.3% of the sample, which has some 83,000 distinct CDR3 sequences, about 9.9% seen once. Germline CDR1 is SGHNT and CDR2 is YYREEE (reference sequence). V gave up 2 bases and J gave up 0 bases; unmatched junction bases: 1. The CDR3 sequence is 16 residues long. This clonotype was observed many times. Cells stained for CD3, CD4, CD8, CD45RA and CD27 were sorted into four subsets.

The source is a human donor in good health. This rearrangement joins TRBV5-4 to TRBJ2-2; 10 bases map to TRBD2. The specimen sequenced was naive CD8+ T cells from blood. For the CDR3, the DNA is TGTGCCAGCAGCTTACTAGCGGGGTCGAACACCGGGGAGCTGTTTTTT. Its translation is CASSLLAGSNTGELFF.